The source of this T cell receptor (beta chain) is a study of beta chain features in type 1 diabetes. The study, taken as a whole, reports: Here, the possible influence of HLA type (on TCRB rearrangement) remained unresolved. VDJ junctions from type 1 diabetes patients carried fewer insertions and larger deletions. In every one of the four CD4+ subsets, TCRB CDR3s were moderately but significantly shorter in Type 1 diabetes patients.

This clone was seen a few times. As yet, its antigen is unknown. As every portion of the isolated RNA was reverse transcribed, the sequencing read expressed TCRB transcripts. The table came from immunoSEQ multiplex PCR; TCRdb's copy has only in-frame clones and leaves some out. Of hundreds of thousands of clones in the sample, 11% to 15% are singletons; the top ten hold approximately 0.039%. The CDR3 loop spans 15 amino acids. V shed 3 bases and J shed 0 bases, with 9 bases lying between them. Germline V gene data show CDR1 as MRHNA and CDR2 as SNTAGT. The sequencing input was naive CD4+ T cells from blood. This TCR was recovered from a man aged 18 to 29 with type 1 diabetes. The chain combines TRBV6-4 with TRBJ2-1; maybe TRBD1 (6 bases). The CDR3 spells CASSEGASSYNEQFF. The CDR3 coding sequence is TGTGCCAGCAGTGAGGGGGCGAGCTCCTACAATGAGCAGTTCTTC.